The T cell receptor beta chain described here comes from a study of blood T cell repertoires in COVID-19. Germline V gives CDR1 SGHTA, CDR2 FQGNSA. The ends were cut back, 3 bases at V and 4 bases at J, with 13 bases in the middle. This CDR3 has 14 amino acids. This table comes from immunoSEQ multiplex PCR, and its TCRdb copy is limited to in-frame clones, with some not included. The table records about 270,000 clones, approximately 87% of them present only once. The sample consisted of peripheral blood. This sequence was found in a young woman with COVID-19, enrolled during active disease. This chain uses TRBV7-2 with TRBJ2-7, with D possibly TRBD2 on 7 matching bases. CDR3 nucleotide sequence: TGTGCCAGCAGCTTTGGGGGGGCTAGATACGAGCAGTACTTC. Protein: CASSFGGARYEQYF.